This record covers a single T cell receptor (beta chain). What it recognizes is unknown. The source of the sample is a study of TIL therapy for anti-PD-1-resistant metastatic lung cancer. Whole-study findings and limits: Many TIL product clones were absent from baseline tumor, suggesting clonal contraction. Compared with baseline intratumoral T cells, expanded TIL cultures were more clonal and less diverse (approximately 6.6% vs 31%).

The immunoSEQ assay was v3. Using immunoSEQ multiplex PCR, the repertoire was profiled, and TCRdb retains in-frame clones only, with some absent. The sample records approximately 92,000 clones, just over 65% being singletons. This CDR3 comprises 14 residues. Germline CDR1 is MNHEY and CDR2 is SVGAGI. Trimming shortened V by 8 bases and J by 4 bases, and 15 bases separated the two germline ends. The time point is: pre-treatment sample, taken before nivolumab and TIL therapy. Tumor tissue came from excised metastases, mostly pleural nodules or supraclavicular lymph nodes. Progressing patients received lymphodepletion, expanded TIL infusion and IL-2. Enrollment ran from October 2017 to early 2020.

V usage is TRBV6-5 and J usage is TRBJ1-5, with D possibly being TRBD1 (5 bases). This sample comprised tumor tissue, obtained at baseline. The TCR comes from a person aged 30 to 80 with non-small cell lung cancer. DNA of the CDR3: TGTGCCAGCCGGGACTTTTTTCCGAATCAGCCCCAGCATTTT. Translated, it gives CASRDFFPNQPQHF.